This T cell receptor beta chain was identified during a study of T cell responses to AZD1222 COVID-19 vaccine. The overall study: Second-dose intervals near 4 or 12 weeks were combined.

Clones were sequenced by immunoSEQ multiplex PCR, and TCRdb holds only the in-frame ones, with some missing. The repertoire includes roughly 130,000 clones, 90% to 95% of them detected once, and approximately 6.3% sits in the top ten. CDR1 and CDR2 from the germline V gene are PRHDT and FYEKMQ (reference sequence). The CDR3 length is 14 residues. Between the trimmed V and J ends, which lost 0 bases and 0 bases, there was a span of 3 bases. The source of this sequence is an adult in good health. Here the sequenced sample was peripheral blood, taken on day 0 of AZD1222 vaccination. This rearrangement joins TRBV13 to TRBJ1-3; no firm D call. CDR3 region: CASSLGGSGNTIYF. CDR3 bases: TGTGCCAGCAGCTTAGGGGGCTCTGGAAACACCATATATTTT.